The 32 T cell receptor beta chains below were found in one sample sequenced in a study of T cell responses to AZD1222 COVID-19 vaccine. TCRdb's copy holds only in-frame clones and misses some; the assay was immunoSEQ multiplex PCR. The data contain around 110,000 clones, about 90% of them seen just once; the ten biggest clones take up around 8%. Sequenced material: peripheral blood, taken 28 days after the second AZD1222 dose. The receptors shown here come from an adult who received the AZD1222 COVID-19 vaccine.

In DNA, the CDR3 is TGCGCCAGCAGCACAGGGACTAGCGGTAACCAAGAGACCCAGTACTTC. The encoded protein is CASSTGTSGNQETQYF. The chain joins TRBV5-1 to TRBJ2-5; 11 bases fit TRBD2. V was clipped by 4 bases and J by 0 bases; unmatched bases: 5. From germline, CDR1 is SGHRS and CDR2 YFSETQ. This CDR3 is 16 amino acids long.

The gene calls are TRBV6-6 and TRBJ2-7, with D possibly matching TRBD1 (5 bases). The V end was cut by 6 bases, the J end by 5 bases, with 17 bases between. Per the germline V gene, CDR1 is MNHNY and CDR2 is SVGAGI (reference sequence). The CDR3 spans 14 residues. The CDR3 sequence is CASRITGSTHEQYF. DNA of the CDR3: TGTGCCAGCAGGATAACAGGTAGCACCCACGAGCAGTACTTC.

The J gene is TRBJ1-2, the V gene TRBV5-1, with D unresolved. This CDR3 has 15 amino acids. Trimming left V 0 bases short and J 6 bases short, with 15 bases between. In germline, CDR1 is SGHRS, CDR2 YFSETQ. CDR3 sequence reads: CASSLGAAGRDGYTF. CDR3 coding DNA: TGCGCCAGCAGCTTGGGGGCCGCCGGAAGGGATGGCTACACCTTC.

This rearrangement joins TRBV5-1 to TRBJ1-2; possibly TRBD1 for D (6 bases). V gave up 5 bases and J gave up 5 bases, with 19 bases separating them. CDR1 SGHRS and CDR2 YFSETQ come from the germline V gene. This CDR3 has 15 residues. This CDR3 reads CASSHNARGQYGYTF. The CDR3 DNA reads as TGCGCCAGCAGTCACAATGCCCGGGGACAATATGGCTACACCTTC.

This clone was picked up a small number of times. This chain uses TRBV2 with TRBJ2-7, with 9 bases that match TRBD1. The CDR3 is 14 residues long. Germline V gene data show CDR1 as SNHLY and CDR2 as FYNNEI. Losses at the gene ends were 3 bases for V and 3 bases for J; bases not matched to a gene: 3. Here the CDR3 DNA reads TGTGCCAGCAGTGACAGGGACAGGGTCTACGAGCAGTACTTC. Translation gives CASSDRDRVYEQYF.

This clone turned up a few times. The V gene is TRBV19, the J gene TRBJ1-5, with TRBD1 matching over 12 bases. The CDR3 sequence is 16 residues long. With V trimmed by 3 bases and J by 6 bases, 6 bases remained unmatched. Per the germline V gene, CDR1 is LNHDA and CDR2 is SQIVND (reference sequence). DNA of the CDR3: TGTGCCAGTAGTATGTGGGGACAGGGGGCTACTCAGCCCCAGCATTTT. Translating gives CASSMWGQGATQPQHF.

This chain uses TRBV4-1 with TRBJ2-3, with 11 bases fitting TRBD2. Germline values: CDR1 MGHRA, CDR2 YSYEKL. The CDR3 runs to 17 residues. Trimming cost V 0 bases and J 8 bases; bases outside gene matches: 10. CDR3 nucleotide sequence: TGCGCCAGCAGCCAAGAACCTAGCGGGGGGCGTGGAAGTACGCAGTATTTT. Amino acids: CASSQEPSGGRGSTQYF.

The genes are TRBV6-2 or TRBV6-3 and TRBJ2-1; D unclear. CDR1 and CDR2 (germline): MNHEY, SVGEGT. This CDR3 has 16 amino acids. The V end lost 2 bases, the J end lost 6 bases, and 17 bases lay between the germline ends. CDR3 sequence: CASSYRPRGPFNEQFF. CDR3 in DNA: TGTGCCAGCAGTTACCGTCCAAGAGGTCCCTTCAATGAGCAGTTCTTC.

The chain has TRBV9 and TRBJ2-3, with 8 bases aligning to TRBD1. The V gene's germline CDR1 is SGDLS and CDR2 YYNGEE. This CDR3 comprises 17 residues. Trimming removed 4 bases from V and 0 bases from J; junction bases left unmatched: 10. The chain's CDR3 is CASSFFGTGVSTDTQYF. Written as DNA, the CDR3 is TGTGCCAGCAGCTTCTTCGGGACAGGAGTTAGCACAGATACGCAGTATTTT.

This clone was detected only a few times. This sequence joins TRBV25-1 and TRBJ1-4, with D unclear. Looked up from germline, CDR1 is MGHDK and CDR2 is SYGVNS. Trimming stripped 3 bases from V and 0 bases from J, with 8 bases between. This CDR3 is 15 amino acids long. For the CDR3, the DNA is TGTGCCAGCAGTGATCGTGTTGCAACTAATGAAAAACTGTTTTTT. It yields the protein CASSDRVATNEKLFF.

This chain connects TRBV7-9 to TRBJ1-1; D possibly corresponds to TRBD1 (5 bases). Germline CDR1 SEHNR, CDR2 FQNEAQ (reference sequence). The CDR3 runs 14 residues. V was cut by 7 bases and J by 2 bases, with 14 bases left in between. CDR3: CASTASGANTEAFF. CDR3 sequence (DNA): TGTGCCAGCACCGCTAGCGGGGCCAACACTGAAGCTTTCTTT.

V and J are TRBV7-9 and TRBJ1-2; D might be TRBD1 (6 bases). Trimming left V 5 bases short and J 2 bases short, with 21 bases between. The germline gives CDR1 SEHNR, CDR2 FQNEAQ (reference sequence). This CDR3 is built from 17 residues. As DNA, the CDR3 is TGTGCCAGCAGCGCCAGGGGTTTAGGAAGAGGAAACTATGGCTACACCTTC. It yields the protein CASSARGLGRGNYGYTF.

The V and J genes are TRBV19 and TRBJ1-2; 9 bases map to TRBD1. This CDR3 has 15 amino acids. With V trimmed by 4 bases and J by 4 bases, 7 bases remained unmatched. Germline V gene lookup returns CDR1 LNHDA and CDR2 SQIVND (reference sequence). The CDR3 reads CASSTRDRVGYGYTF. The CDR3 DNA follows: TGTGCCAGTAGTACCCGGGACAGGGTTGGCTATGGCTACACCTTC. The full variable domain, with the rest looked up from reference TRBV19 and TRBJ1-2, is DGGITQSPKYLFRKEGQNVTLSCEQNLNHDAMYWYRQDPGQGLRLIYYSQIVNDFQKGDIAEGYSVSREKKESFPLTVTSAQKNPTAFYLCASSTRDRVGYGYTFGSGTRLTVV.

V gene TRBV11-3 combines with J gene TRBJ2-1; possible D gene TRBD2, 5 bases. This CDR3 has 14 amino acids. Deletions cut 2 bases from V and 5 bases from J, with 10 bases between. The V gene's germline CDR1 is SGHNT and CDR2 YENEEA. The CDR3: CASSLWGANNEQFF. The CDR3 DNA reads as TGTGCCAGCAGCTTATGGGGAGCAAACAATGAGCAGTTCTTC.

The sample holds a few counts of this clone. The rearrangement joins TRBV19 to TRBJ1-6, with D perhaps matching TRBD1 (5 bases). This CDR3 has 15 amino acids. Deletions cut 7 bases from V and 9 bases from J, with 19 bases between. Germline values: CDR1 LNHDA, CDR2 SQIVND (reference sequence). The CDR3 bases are TGTGCCAGTAAAGGTGCAGGGAGGAGGGGTTCACCCCTCCACTTT. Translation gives CASKGAGRRGSPLHF.

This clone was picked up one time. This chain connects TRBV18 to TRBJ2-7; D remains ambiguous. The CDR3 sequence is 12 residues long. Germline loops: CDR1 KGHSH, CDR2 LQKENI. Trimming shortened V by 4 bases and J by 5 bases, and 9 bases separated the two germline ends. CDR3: CASSHESNEQYF. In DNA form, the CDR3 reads TGTGCCAGCTCACACGAGTCGAACGAGCAGTACTTC. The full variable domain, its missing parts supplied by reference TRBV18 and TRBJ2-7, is NAGVMQNPRHLVRRRGQEARLRCSPMKGHSHVYWYRQLPEEGLKFMVYLQKENIIDESGMPKERFSAEFPKEGPSILRIQQVVRGDSAAYFCASSHESNEQYFGPGTRLTVT.

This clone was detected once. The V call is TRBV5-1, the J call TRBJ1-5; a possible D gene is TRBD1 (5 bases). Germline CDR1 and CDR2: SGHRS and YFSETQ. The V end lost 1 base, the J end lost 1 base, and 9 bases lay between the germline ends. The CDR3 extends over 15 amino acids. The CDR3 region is CASSLFGDSNQPQHF. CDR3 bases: TGCGCCAGCAGCTTGTTCGGGGACAGCAATCAGCCCCAGCATTTT.

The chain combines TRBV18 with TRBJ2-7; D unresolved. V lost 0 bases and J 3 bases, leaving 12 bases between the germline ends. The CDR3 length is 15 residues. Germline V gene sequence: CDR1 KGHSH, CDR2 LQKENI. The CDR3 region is CASSPPIPNGYEQYF. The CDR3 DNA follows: TGTGCCAGCTCACCACCGATACCCAACGGCTACGAGCAGTACTTC.

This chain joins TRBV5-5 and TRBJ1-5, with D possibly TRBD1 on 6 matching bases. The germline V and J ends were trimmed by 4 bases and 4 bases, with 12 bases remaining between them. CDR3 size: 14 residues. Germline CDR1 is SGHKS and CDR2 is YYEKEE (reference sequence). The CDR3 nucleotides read TGTGCCAGCAGCGCGGGACACCAAAATCAGCCCCAGCATTTT. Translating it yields CASSAGHQNQPQHF.

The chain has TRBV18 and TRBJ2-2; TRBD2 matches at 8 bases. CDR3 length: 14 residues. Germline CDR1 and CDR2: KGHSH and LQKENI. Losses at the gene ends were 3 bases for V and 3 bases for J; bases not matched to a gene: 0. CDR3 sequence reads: CASSPGLDTGELFF. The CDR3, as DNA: TGTGCCAGCTCACCGGGACTAGACACCGGGGAGCTGTTTTTT. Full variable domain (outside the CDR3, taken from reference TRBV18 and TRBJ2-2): NAGVMQNPRHLVRRRGQEARLRCSPMKGHSHVYWYRQLPEEGLKFMVYLQKENIIDESGMPKERFSAEFPKEGPSILRIQQVVRGDSAAYFCASSPGLDTGELFFGEGSRLTVL.

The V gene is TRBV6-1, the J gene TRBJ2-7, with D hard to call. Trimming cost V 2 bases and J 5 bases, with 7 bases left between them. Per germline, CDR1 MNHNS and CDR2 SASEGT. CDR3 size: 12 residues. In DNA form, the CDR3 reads TGTGCCAGCAGTGAACTGACGCACGAGCAGTACTTC. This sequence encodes CASSELTHEQYF.

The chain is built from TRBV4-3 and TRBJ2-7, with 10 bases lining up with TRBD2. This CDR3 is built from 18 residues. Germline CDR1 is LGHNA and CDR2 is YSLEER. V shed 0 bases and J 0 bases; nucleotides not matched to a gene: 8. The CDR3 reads CASSQDFLAGVSSYEQYF. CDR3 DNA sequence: TGCGCCAGCAGCCAAGATTTCCTAGCGGGGGTGAGCTCCTACGAGCAGTACTTC.

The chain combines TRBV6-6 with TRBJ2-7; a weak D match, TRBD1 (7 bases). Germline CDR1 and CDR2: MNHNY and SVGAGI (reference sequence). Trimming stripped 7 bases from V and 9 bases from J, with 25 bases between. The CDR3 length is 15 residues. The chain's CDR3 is CASNPRGAHPSGQYF. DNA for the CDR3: TGTGCCAGCAATCCCAGGGGGGCCCACCCAAGCGGGCAGTACTTC.

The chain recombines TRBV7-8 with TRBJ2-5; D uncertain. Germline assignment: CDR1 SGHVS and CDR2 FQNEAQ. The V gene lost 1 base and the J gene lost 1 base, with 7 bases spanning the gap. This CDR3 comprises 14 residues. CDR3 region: CASSLVGSQETQYF. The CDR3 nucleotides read TGTGCCAGCAGCTTAGTGGGCTCCCAAGAGACCCAGTACTTC.

CDR3: CASSPPGGGGITGELFF. In DNA form, the CDR3 reads TGCGCCAGCAGCCCGCCTGGGGGCGGGGGAATCACCGGGGAGCTGTTTTTT. The genes are TRBV5-1 and TRBJ2-2, with D maybe TRBD2 (7 bases). V lost 4 bases to trimming and J lost 4 bases, with 20 bases between them. CDR3 length equals 17 residues. CDR1 and CDR2 (germline): SGHRS, YFSETQ.

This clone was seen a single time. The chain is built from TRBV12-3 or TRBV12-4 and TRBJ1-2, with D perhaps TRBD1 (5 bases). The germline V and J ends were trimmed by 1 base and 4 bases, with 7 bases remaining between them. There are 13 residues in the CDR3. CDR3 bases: TGTGCCAGCAGTTTAGGGGACGGCTATGGCTACACCTTC. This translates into CASSLGDGYGYTF.

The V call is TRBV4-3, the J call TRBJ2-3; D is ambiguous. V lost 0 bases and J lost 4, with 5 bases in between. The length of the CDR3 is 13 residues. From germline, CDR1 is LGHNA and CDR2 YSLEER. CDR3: CASSQDSADTQYF. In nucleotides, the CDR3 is TGCGCCAGCAGCCAAGATTCAGCAGATACGCAGTATTTT.

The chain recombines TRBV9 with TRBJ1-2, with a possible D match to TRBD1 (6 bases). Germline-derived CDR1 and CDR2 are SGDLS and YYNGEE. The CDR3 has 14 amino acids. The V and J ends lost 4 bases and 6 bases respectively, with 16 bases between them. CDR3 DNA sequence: TGTGCCAGCAGCCCCCAGACTACAGGGAATGGCTACACCTTC. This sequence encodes CASSPQTTGNGYTF.

CDR3 region: CASSLRGESSGANVLTF. Written as DNA, the CDR3 is TGTGCCAGCAGCCTCAGGGGGGAGAGCTCTGGGGCCAACGTCCTGACTTTC. This chain connects TRBV7-3 to TRBJ2-6, with D perhaps TRBD1 (7 bases). The CDR3 length is 17 residues. Germline lookup yields CDR1 SGHTA and CDR2 FQGTGA. V was trimmed by 5 bases and J by 0 bases, leaving 14 bases between them.

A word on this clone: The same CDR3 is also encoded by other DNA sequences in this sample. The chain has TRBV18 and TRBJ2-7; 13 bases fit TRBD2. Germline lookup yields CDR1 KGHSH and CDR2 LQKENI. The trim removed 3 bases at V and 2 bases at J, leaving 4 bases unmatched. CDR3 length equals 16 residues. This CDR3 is CASSPPGTSGTYEQYF. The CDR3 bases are TGTGCCAGCTCACCCCCCGGGACTAGCGGGACCTACGAGCAGTACTTC.

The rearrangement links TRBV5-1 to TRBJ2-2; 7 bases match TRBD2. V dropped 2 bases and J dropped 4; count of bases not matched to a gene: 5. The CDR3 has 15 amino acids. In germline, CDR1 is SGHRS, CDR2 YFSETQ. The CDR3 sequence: CASSLSGEGTGELFF. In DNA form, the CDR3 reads TGCGCCAGCAGCTTATCCGGGGAGGGCACCGGGGAGCTGTTTTTT.

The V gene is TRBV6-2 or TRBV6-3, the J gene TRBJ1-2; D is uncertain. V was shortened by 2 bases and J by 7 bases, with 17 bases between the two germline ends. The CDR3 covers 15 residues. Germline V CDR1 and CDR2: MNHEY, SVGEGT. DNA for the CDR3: TGTGCCAGCAGTTACGGGTCCGGGGATCGCGGTGGCTACACCTTC. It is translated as CASSYGSGDRGGYTF.